This T cell receptor beta chain was recorded in a study of blood T cell repertoires in COVID-19. For the study at large: COVID-19 samples collected from the United States, Italy and Spain covered acute and convalescent phases. T cells, B-cell-depleted T cells, or PBMCs supplied cDNA or gDNA.

Seattle-derived patients entered the study during active infection and were followed longitudinally. As originally analysed: The assay estimated nucleated cells by amplifying reference gene primers. This table comes from immunoSEQ multiplex PCR, and its TCRdb copy is limited to in-frame clones, with some not included. That table is the source of V, J and clone size, and D and trimming were worked out from the DNA. The sample records over 70,000 clones, approximately 91% being singletons. CDR3 length: 16 residues. V lost 4 bases and J lost 2, with 15 bases in between. Germline V gene sequence: CDR1 MNHEY, CDR2 SMNVEV (reference sequence).

Sequencing was done on a sample of peripheral blood. The rearrangement links TRBV27 to TRBJ1-5; possible D gene TRBD1, 6 bases. The receptor's source is a man aged 50 to 59 with COVID-19, enrolled during active disease. CDR3 DNA: TGTGCCAGCAGTTCCGTAAAAAGACAGGGCAATCAGCCCCAGCATTTT. Its translation is CASSSVKRQGNQPQHF.